The 26 T cell receptor beta chains reported below all come from one sample, sequenced in a study of CD8+ T cells in alopecia areata. Treatment described: oral pan-JAK inhibitor, 5-10 mg twice daily. In each case, RNA was isolated and then reverse transcribed into cDNA as the sequencing template. Repertoires were generated with immunoSEQ multiplex PCR, while TCRdb's copy carries only in-frame clones and drops some. The table has 79,000 or so clones, around 61% seen once. The sample consisted of CD8+ T cells sorted from blood, taken at week 24, from a patient treated with tofacitinib. The receptor set was obtained from a human donor with alopecia areata.

The chain is built from TRBV28 and TRBJ1-5, with 8 nucleotides matching TRBD1. Germline CDR1 reads MDHEN; CDR2 reads SYDVKM. Unmatched junction bases numbered 4, after V lost 6 bases and J lost 3 bases. The CDR3 has 14 amino acids. DNA of the CDR3: TGTGCCAGCAGCCGACAGGGGAACAATCAGCCCCAGCATTTT. This codes for CASSRQGNNQPQHF. The full variable domain, with the rest looked up from reference TRBV28 and TRBJ1-5, is DVKVTQSSRYLVKRTGEKVFLECVQDMDHENMFWYRQDPGLGLRLIYFSYDVKMKEKGDIPEGYSVSREKKERFSLILESASTNQTSMYLCASSRQGNNQPQHFGDGTRLSIL.

The rearrangement uses TRBV5-1 and TRBJ2-7, with D possibly being TRBD2 (5 bases). The V and J ends lost 3 bases and 3 bases respectively, with 13 bases between them. Per germline, CDR1 SGHRS and CDR2 YFSETQ. This CDR3 is 14 amino acids long. The CDR3: CASSSGGLGYEQYF. As DNA, the CDR3 is TGCGCCAGCAGCTCCGGCGGACTTGGCTACGAGCAGTACTTC. Variable domain in full (rest from reference TRBV5-1 and TRBJ2-7): KAGVTQTPRYLIKTRGQQVTLSCSPISGHRSVSWYQQTPGQGLQFLFEYFSETQRNKGNFPGRFSGRQFSNSRSEMNVSTLELGDSALYLCASSSGGLGYEQYFGPGTRLTVT.

This clone was detected only a few times. The J gene is TRBJ1-6, the V gene TRBV13; D is unresolved. The germline V gene encodes CDR1 PRHDT and CDR2 FYEKMQ (reference sequence). This CDR3 is 14 amino acids long. With 5 bases removed from V and 6 bases from J, the gap between germline ends came to 11 bases. The CDR3: CASSTGPSNSPLHF. The CDR3 DNA follows: TGTGCCAGCAGCACGGGCCCCAGTAATTCACCCCTCCACTTT.

V and J are TRBV7-9 and TRBJ1-1, with D possibly being TRBD1 (6 bases). Trimming removed 4 bases at V and 8 bases at J, with 14 bases between. The CDR3 runs to 13 residues. Germline lookup yields CDR1 SEHNR and CDR2 FQNEAQ (reference sequence). In DNA form, the CDR3 reads TGTGCCAGCAGCTCCACAGACAGGCAGGAAGCTTTCTTT. Protein: CASSSTDRQEAFF.

The V call is TRBV7-9, the J call TRBJ1-1, with D perhaps TRBD1 (6 bases). Trimming pared 5 bases from V and 6 bases from J, leaving 19 bases between. Germline V gives CDR1 SEHNR, CDR2 FQNEAQ (reference sequence). The CDR3 loop spans 15 amino acids. The CDR3 loop reads CASSHPDRPASEAFF. The CDR3 bases are TGTGCCAGCAGCCACCCCGACAGGCCAGCGTCTGAAGCTTTCTTT.

A word on this clone: This same CDR3 is encoded by further DNA sequences in the sample. The J gene is TRBJ1-2, the V gene TRBV7-9; the D is unclear. Germline V gives CDR1 SEHNR, CDR2 FQNEAQ (reference sequence). CDR3 length equals 13 residues. Trimming removed 1 base at V and 4 bases at J, with 7 bases between. CDR3 amino acids: CASSLGQVYGYTF. The CDR3 DNA reads as TGTGCCAGCAGCTTAGGGCAAGTCTATGGCTACACCTTC.

In its sample, this clone was seen once. This chain joins TRBV7-9 and TRBJ1-5, with a possible D match to TRBD1 (5 bases). The germline gives CDR1 SEHNR, CDR2 FQNEAQ (reference sequence). The CDR3 is 18 residues long. V shed 0 bases and J shed 3 bases, with 18 bases lying between them. Here the CDR3 DNA reads TGTGCCAGCAGCTTAGCACAGGCGGGGCCTCGGGACAATCAGCCCCAGCATTTT. Its protein product is CASSLAQAGPRDNQPQHF.

This clone was seen only a few times. CDR3 region: CASSSGTGDEQYF. CDR3 coding DNA: TGTGCCAGCAGTTCCGGGACAGGGGACGAGCAGTACTTC. This sequence joins TRBV28 and TRBJ2-7; 10 bases are a match to TRBD1. V was pared by 4 bases and J by 5 bases, with 2 bases of the junction left unmatched. The CDR3 contains 13 residues. The V gene's germline CDR1 is MDHEN and CDR2 SYDVKM.

The rearrangement joins TRBV4-3 to TRBJ2-7; 11 nucleotides agree with TRBD2. CDR3 length: 15 amino acids. Losses at the gene ends were 1 base for V and 2 bases for J; bases not matched to a gene: 1. Per germline, CDR1 LGHNA and CDR2 YSLEER. CDR3 protein: CASSQVSGGAYEQYF. DNA of the CDR3: TGCGCCAGCAGCCAAGTTAGCGGGGGGGCCTACGAGCAGTACTTC.

This clone occurred once. The chain recombines TRBV7-2 with TRBJ1-5; tentative D call: TRBD1 (5 bases). CDR1 and CDR2 from the germline V gene are SGHTA and FQGNSA. Trimming pared 5 bases from V and 7 bases from J, leaving 21 bases between. This CDR3 comprises 16 residues. The DNA of the CDR3 is TGTGCCAGCAGCCCTTCCCCCGGGACTGTGGGACAGCCCCAGCATTTT. This sequence encodes CASSPSPGTVGQPQHF.

The rearrangement joins TRBV5-1 to TRBJ2-7; D is possibly TRBD2 (6 bases). The germline V gene encodes CDR1 SGHRS and CDR2 YFSETQ. This CDR3 is 14 amino acids long. Trimming removed 5 bases from V and 3 bases from J, with 15 bases in between. CDR3 amino acids: CASRRTEGNYEQYF. CDR3 in DNA: TGCGCCAGCAGAAGGACGGAGGGGAACTACGAGCAGTACTTC.

The chain combines TRBV6-6 with TRBJ2-5; possible D gene TRBD1, 5 bases. Trimming removed 8 bases at V and 3 bases at J, with 16 bases between. The CDR3 length is 14 residues. From germline, CDR1 is MNHNY and CDR2 SVGAGI (reference sequence). The CDR3 region is CASDQRGRKETQYF. The CDR3 DNA reads as TGTGCCAGCGATCAAAGGGGTAGGAAAGAGACCCAGTACTTC.

V gene TRBV7-2 combines with J gene TRBJ1-2; D not resolved. Germline V CDR1 and CDR2: SGHTA, FQGNSA. The CDR3 sequence is 13 residues long. Trimming shortened V by 5 bases and J by 7 bases, and 14 bases separated the two germline ends. CDR3 in amino acids: CASSQGGFGGYTF. The CDR3 nucleotides read TGTGCCAGCAGCCAAGGAGGGTTTGGTGGCTACACCTTC.

Remarks on this clone: The DNA is left out, because the CDR3 cannot be placed on it with certainty; the CDR3 is given as TCRdb lists it. V and J are TRBV11-2 and TRBJ2-7; the table's TRBD1 call for D was not verified on the DNA. 15 amino acids form the CDR3, both terminal residues included. The germline gives CDR1 SGHAT, CDR2 FQNNGV. CDR3 residues: CASSSSTGTLVEQYF.

J is TRBJ2-1 and V is TRBV7-2, with 7 nucleotides matching TRBD2. This CDR3 region has 14 residues. V trimming: 5 bases; J trimming: 5 bases; junction bases outside the gene matches: 6. Per germline, CDR1 SGHTA and CDR2 FQGNSA. CDR3 residues: CASSEGLTHNEQFF. DNA for the CDR3: TGTGCCAGCAGCGAGGGACTAACCCACAATGAGCAGTTCTTC.

This chain links TRBV4-1 with TRBJ2-1; the match to TRBD2 covers 8 bases. V trimming: 0 bases; J trimming: 8 bases; junction bases outside the gene matches: 9. Germline V gives CDR1 MGHRA, CDR2 YSYEKL. The CDR3 totals 16 residues. CDR3 amino acids: CASSQESGGPMYEQFF. CDR3 sequence (DNA): TGCGCCAGCAGCCAAGAGTCGGGGGGGCCTATGTATGAGCAGTTCTTC.

This clone has just a few counts. J is TRBJ2-7 and V is TRBV4-3; the D gene could be TRBD1 or TRBD2 (7 bases each). Germline CDR1 LGHNA, CDR2 YSLEER. The V and J ends lost 4 bases and 0 bases respectively, with 16 bases between them. This CDR3 has 16 residues. The CDR3 nucleotides are TGCGCCAGCAGCCTTACGCAGGGGGGGGGCTCCTACGAGCAGTACTTC. Translated: CASSLTQGGGSYEQYF.

J is TRBJ1-2 and V is TRBV4-1; D may be TRBD1 (5 bases). This CDR3 has 16 amino acids. CDR1 MGHRA and CDR2 YSYEKL come from the germline V gene. Deletions cut 4 bases from V and 0 bases from J, with 15 bases between. Here the CDR3 DNA reads TGCGCCAGCAGCCCCTTGATGACAGCCACTAACTATGGCTACACCTTC. It specifies CASSPLMTATNYGYTF.

The chain combines TRBV5-1 with TRBJ1-2, with a tentative D call TRBD1 (5 bases). Germline V gives CDR1 SGHRS, CDR2 YFSETQ. The CDR3 consists of 15 residues. V lost 0 bases, J lost 5 bases, and 14 bases lay in between. CDR3: CASSLAGAAPYGYTF. The CDR3 DNA follows: TGCGCCAGCAGCTTGGCCGGGGCAGCGCCATATGGCTACACCTTC.

The rearrangement joins TRBV28 to TRBJ2-3; D gene uncertain. The CDR3 length is 12 residues. With 3 bases removed from V and 6 bases from J, the gap between germline ends came to 7 bases. Germline-derived CDR1 and CDR2 are MDHEN and SYDVKM. As DNA, the CDR3 is TGTGCCAGCAGTTTTAGGAGCGATACGCAGTATTTT. It encodes CASSFRSDTQYF. Filled out from reference TRBV28 and TRBJ2-3, the complete variable domain reads DVKVTQSSRYLVKRTGEKVFLECVQDMDHENMFWYRQDPGLGLRLIYFSYDVKMKEKGDIPEGYSVSREKKERFSLILESASTNQTSMYLCASSFRSDTQYFGPGTRLTVL.

In its sample, this clone was seen a few times. The chain has TRBV27 and TRBJ2-1; 9 nucleotides match TRBD1. With V trimmed by 5 bases and J by 3 bases, 17 bases remained unmatched. Germline V CDR1 and CDR2: MNHEY, SMNVEV (reference sequence). This CDR3 contains 19 residues. The CDR3: CASSPRPRDRGYFYNEQFF. The CDR3 region has the DNA TGTGCCAGCAGTCCCAGACCCCGAGACAGGGGGTATTTCTACAATGAGCAGTTCTTC.

This chain links TRBV4-1 with TRBJ1-1; 7 nucleotides align to TRBD1. Germline CDR1 reads MGHRA; CDR2 reads YSYEKL. The length of the CDR3 is 15 residues. V lost 4 bases and J lost 0; bases outside the gene matches: 5. The CDR3 DNA sequence: TGCGCCAGCAGCCCAACAGGGGTCCTGAACACTGAAGCTTTCTTT. Protein: CASSPTGVLNTEAFF.

This clone came up once. This chain uses TRBV11-2 with TRBJ2-1; 12 bases are a match to TRBD2. CDR3 length equals 17 residues. Per germline, CDR1 SGHAT and CDR2 FQNNGV. With V trimmed by 4 bases and J by 6 bases, 10 bases remained unmatched. In DNA, the CDR3 is TGTGCCAGCAGCTCCTCCCTACCTAGCGGGAGGGGCAATGAGCAGTTCTTC. It encodes CASSSSLPSGRGNEQFF. Complete variable domain (other parts from reference TRBV11-2 and TRBJ2-1): EAGVAQSPRYKIIEKRQSVAFWCNPISGHATLYWYQQILGQGPKLLIQFQNNGVVDDSQLPKDRFSAERLKGVDSTLKIQPAKLEDSAVYLCASSSSLPSGRGNEQFFGPGTRLTVL.

The CDR3 loop is CASSSPRTSGRAEETQYF. The CDR3 DNA reads TGTGCCAGCAGCTCCCCAAGGACTAGCGGGAGGGCTGAAGAGACCCAGTACTTC. The chain is built from TRBV11-2 and TRBJ2-5; TRBD2 matches at 15 bases. Germline CDR1 is SGHAT and CDR2 is FQNNGV. V lost 4 bases and J lost 3; bases outside the gene matches: 9. The CDR3 sequence is 18 residues long.

This clone came up once. The J gene is TRBJ2-5, the V gene TRBV13; the D gene could be TRBD1 or TRBD2 (6 bases each). The CDR3 consists of 15 residues. The V end was cut by 5 bases, the J end by 4 bases, with 17 bases between. CDR1 and CDR2 (germline): PRHDT, FYEKMQ (reference sequence). The CDR3 region is CASSPGPEGGETQYF. For the CDR3, the DNA is TGTGCCAGCAGCCCGGGACCGGAGGGGGGAGAGACCCAGTACTTC.

CDR3 in amino acids: CASSLNENTEAFF. The DNA for the CDR3 is TGTGCCAGCAGTTTAAACGAGAACACTGAAGCTTTCTTT. The chain recombines TRBV28 with TRBJ1-1; no reliable D call. The ends were cut back, 2 bases at V and 1 base at J, with 5 bases in the middle. CDR3 length: 13 residues. CDR1 is MDHEN, CDR2 SYDVKM, per germline.